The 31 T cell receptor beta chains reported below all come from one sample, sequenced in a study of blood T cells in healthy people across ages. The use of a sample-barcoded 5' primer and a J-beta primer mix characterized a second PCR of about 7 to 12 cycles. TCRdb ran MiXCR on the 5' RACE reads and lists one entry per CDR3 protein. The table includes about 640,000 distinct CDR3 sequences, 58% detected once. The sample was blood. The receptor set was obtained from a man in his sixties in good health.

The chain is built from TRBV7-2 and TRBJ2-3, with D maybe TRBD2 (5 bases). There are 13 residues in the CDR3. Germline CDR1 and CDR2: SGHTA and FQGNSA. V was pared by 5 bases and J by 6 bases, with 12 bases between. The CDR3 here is CASSPSTRDTQYF. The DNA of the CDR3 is TGTGCCAGCAGCCCCTCAACTAGGGATACGCAGTATTTT.

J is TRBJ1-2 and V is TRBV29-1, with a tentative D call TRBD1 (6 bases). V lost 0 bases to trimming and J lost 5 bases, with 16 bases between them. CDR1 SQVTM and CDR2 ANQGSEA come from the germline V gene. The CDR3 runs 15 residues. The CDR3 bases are TGCAGCGTTGAAGATACAGGGAGTGGGAGGTATGGCTACACCTTC. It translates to CSVEDTGSGRYGYTF. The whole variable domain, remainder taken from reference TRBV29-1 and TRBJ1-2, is SAVISQKPSRDICQRGTSLTIQCQVDSQVTMMFWYRQQPGQSLTLIATANQGSEATYESGFVIDKFPISRPNLTFSTLTVSNMSPEDSSIYLCSVEDTGSGRYGYTFGSGTRLTVV.

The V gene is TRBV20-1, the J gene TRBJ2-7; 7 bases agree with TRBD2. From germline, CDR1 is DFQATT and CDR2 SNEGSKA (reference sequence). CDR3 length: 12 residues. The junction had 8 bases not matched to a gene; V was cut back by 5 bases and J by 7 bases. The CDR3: CSAGGGVDEQYF. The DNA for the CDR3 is TGCAGTGCTGGTGGGGGGGTGGATGAGCAGTACTTC.

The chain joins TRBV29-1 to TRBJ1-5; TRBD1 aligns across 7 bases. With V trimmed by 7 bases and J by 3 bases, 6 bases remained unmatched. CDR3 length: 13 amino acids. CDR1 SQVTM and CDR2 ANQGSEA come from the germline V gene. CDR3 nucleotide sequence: TGCAGCGCATTGACAGGGCACAATCAGCCCCAGCATTTT. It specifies CSALTGHNQPQHF.

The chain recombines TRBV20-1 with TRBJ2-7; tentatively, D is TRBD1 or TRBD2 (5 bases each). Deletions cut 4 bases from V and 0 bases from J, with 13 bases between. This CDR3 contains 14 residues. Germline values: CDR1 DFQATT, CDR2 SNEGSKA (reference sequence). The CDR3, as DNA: TGCAGTGCTACCGAGTGGGGGAGCTCCTACGAGCAGTACTTC. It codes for CSATEWGSSYEQYF.

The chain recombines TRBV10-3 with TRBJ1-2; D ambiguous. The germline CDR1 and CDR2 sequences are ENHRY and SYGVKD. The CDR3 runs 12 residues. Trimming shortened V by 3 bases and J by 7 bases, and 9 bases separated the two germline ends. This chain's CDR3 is CAISDFVVGYTF. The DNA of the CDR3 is TGTGCCATCAGTGATTTCGTGGTTGGCTACACCTTC.

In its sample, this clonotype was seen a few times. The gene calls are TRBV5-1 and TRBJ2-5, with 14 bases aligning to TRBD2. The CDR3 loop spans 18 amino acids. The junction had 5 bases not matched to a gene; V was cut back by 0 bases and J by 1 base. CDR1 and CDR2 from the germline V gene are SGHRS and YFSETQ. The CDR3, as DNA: TGCGCCAGCAGCTTGGCGGGACTAGCGGGGGTCCCCCAAGAGACCCAGTACTTC. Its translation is CASSLAGLAGVPQETQYF.

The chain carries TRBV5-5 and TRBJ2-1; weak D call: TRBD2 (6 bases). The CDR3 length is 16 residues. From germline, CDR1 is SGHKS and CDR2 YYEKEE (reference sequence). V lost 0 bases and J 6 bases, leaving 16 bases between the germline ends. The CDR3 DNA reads TGTGCCAGCAGCTTGGATCCAGCCGGGGAGGTCAATGAGCAGTTCTTC. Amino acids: CASSLDPAGEVNEQFF.

CDR3 sequence: CASKWTGGVTEAFF. The CDR3 bases are TGTGCCAGCAAATGGACAGGGGGCGTCACTGAAGCTTTCTTT. The chain joins TRBV12-3 or TRBV12-4 to TRBJ1-1; TRBD1 aligns across 11 bases. The CDR3 covers 14 residues. The junction had 5 bases not matched to a gene; V was cut back by 7 bases and J by 4 bases.

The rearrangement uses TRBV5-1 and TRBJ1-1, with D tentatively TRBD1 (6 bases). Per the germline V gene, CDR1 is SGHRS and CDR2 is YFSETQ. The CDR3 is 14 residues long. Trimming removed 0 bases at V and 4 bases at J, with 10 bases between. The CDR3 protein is CASSLEAGATEAFF. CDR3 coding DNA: TGCGCCAGCAGCTTGGAGGCGGGGGCCACTGAAGCTTTCTTT.

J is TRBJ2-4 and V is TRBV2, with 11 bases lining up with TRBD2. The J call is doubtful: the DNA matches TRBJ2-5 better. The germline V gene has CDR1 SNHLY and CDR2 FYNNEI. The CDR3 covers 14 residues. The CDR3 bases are TGTGCCAGCAGGACTAGCGGGGATTGGGAGACCCAGTACTTC. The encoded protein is CASRTSGDWETQYF.

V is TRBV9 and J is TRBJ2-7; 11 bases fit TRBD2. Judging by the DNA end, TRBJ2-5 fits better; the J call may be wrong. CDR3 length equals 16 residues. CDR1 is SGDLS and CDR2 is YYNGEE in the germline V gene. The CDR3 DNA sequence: TGTGCCAGCAGCACCGGCCTAGGACTAGCGGGAGAGACCCAGTACTTC. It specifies CASSTGLGLAGETQYF.

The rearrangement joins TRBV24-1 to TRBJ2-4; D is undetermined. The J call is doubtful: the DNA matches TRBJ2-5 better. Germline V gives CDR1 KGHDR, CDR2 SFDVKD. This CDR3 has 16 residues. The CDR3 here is CATSDSGRAPMETQYF. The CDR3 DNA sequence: TGTGCCACCAGTGATTCCGGACGGGCCCCAATGGAGACCCAGTACTTC.

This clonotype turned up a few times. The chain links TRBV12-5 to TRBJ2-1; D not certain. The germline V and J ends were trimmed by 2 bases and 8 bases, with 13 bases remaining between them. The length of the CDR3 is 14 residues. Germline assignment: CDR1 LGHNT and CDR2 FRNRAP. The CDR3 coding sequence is TGTGCTAGTGGTTTGCAAGTACTGCAGGATGAGCAGTTCTTC. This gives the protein CASGLQVLQDEQFF.

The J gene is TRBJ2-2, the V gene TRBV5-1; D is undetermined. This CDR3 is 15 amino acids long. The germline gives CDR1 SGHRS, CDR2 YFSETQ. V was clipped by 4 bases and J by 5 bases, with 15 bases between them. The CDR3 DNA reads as TGCGCCAGCAGCGCGCGCATTGATCCAACCGGGGAGCTGTTTTTT. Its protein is CASSARIDPTGELFF.

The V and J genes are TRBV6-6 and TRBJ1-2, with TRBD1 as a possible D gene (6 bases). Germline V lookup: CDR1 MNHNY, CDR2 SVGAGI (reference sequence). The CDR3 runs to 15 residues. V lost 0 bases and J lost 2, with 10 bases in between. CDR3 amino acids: CASSYSGGQNYGYTF. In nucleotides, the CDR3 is TGTGCCAGCAGTTACTCGGGCGGACAGAACTATGGCTACACCTTC.

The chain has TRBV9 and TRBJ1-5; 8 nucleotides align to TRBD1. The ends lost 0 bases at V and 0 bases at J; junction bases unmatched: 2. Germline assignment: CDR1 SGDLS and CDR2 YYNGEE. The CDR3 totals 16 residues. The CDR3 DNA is TGTGCCAGCAGCGTAGGGGACAGGAATAGCAATCAGCCCCAGCATTTT. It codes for CASSVGDRNSNQPQHF.

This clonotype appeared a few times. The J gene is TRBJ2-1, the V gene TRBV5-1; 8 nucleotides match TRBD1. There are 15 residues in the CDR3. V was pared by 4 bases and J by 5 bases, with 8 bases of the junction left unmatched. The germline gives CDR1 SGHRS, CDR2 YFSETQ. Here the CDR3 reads CASSKGQGGHNEQFF. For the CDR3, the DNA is TGCGCCAGCAGCAAAGGACAGGGTGGACACAATGAGCAGTTCTTC.

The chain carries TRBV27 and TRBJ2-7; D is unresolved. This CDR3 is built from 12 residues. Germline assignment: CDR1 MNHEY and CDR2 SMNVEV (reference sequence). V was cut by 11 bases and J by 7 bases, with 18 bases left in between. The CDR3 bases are TGTGCCCTAGGCGCCGCCTTGGGGGAGCAGTACTTC. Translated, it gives CALGAALGEQYF.

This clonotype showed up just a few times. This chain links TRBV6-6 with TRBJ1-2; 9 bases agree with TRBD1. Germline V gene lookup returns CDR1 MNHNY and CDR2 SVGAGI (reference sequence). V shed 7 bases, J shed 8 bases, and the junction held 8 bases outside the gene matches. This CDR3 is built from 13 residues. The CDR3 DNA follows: TGTGCCAGCAATCCCGGGACAGGGTTGGGCTACACCTTC. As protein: CASNPGTGLGYTF.

In DNA, the CDR3 is TGTGCCAGCAGCCCGACGGACACAAATTACGAGCAGTACTTC. Translated, it gives CASSPTDTNYEQYF. The gene calls are TRBV7-9 and TRBJ2-7; weak D call: TRBD1 (5 bases). The CDR3 is made up of 14 amino acids. Germline lookup yields CDR1 SEHNR and CDR2 FQNEAQ (reference sequence). V lost 5 bases and J 4 bases, leaving 15 bases between the germline ends.

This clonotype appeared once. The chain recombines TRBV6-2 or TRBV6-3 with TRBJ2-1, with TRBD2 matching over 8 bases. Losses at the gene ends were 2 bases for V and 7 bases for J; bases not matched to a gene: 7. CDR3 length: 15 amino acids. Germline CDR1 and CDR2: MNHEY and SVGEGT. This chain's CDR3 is CASSYGLAGRNEQFF. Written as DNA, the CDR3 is TGTGCCAGCAGTTACGGGCTAGCGGGCAGGAATGAGCAGTTCTTC.

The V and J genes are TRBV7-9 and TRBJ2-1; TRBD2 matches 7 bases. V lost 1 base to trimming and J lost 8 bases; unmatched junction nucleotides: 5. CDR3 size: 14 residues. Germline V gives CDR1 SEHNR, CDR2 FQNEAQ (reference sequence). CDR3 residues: CASSLGGGGDEQFF. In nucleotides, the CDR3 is TGTGCCAGCAGCTTAGGGGGCGGGGGTGATGAGCAGTTCTTC.

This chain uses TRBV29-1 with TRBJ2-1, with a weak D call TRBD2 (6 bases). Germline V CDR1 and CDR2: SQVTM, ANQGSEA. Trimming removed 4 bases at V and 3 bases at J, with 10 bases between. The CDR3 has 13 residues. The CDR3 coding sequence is TGCAGCGTTGTGGCGGGGTTCTACAATGAGCAGTTCTTC. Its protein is CSVVAGFYNEQFF.

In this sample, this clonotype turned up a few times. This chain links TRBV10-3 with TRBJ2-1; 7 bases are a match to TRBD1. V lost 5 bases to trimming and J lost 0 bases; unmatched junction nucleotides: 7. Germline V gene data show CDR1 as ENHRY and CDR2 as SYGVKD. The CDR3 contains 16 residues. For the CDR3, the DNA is TGTGCCATCAGTACGACAGGGTCGTCCTCCTACAATGAGCAGTTCTTC. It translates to CAISTTGSSSYNEQFF.

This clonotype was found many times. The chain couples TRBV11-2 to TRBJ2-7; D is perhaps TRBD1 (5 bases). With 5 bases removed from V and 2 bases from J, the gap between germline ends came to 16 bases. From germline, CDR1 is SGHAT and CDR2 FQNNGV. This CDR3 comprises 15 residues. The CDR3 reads CASSRTGSGPYEQYF. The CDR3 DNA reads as TGTGCCAGCAGCCGAACCGGGTCAGGGCCCTACGAGCAGTACTTC. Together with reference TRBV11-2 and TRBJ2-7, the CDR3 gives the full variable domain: EAGVAQSPRYKIIEKRQSVAFWCNPISGHATLYWYQQILGQGPKLLIQFQNNGVVDDSQLPKDRFSAERLKGVDSTLKIQPAKLEDSAVYLCASSRTGSGPYEQYFGPGTRLTVT.

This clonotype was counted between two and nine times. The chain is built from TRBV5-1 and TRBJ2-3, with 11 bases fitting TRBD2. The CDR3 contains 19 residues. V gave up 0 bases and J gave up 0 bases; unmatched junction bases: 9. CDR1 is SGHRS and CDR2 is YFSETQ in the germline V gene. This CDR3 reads CASSLVGTSGPTSTDTQYF. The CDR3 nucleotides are TGCGCCAGCAGCTTGGTTGGGACTAGCGGACCTACTAGCACAGATACGCAGTATTTT.

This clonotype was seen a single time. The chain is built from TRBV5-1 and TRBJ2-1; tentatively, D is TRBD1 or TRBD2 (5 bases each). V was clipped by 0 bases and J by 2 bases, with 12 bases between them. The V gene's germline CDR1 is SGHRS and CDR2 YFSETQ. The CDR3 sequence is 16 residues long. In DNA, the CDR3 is TGCGCCAGCAGCTTGGAGGGGATGCGGGCCTACAATGAGCAGTTCTTC. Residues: CASSLEGMRAYNEQFF.

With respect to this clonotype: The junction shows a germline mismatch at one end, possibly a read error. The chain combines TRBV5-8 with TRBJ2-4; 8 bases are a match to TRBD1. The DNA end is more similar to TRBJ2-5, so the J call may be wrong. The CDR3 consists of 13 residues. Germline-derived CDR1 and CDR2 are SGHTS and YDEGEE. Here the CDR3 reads CVSSLDREETQYF. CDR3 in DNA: TGTGTCAGCAGCTTGGACAGGGAAGAGACCCAGTACTTC.

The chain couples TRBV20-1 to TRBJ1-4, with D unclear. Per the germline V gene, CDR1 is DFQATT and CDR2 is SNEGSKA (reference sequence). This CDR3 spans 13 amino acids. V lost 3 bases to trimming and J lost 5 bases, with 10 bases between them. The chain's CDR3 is CSARTGFNEKLFF. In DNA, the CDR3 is TGCAGTGCTAGGACCGGGTTCAATGAAAAACTGTTTTTT.

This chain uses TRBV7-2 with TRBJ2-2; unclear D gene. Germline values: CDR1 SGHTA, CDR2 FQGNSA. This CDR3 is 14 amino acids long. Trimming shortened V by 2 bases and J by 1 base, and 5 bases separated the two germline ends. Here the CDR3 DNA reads TGTGCCAGCAGCTTAAGTGAGAACACCGGGGAGCTGTTTTTT. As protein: CASSLSENTGELFF.